These 15 T cell receptor beta chains were sequenced from one sample in a study of radiation and T cells in renal cell carcinoma. Generated by immunoSEQ multiplex PCR, the TCRdb table keeps only in-frame clones and is missing some. The top ten clones hold approximately 13% of a sample with roughly 13,000 clones, around 50% of them seen once. Treatment here: treatment-naive control, cytoreductive nephrectomy. The material sequenced was tumor tissue, taken from a patient whose treatment was nephrectomy without radiotherapy. These receptors were taken from a man between 45 and 60 years old with renal cell carcinoma.

This clone was found once. The chain is built from TRBV7-6 and TRBJ2-1; TRBD1 might be the D (5 bases). There are 15 residues in the CDR3. Germline CDR1 and CDR2: SGHVS and FNYEAQ. V lost 5 bases and J lost 7, with 18 bases in between. The DNA of the CDR3 is TGTGCCAGCAGCGAACGGACACGGATCGGGAATGAGCAGTTCTTC. As protein: CASSERTRIGNEQFF.

The genes are TRBV10-3 and TRBJ2-6, with D maybe TRBD2 (6 bases). CDR1 is ENHRY, CDR2 SYGVKD, per germline. Trimming took 2 bases from V and 4 from J, leaving 12 bases between them. CDR3 length: 16 residues. The CDR3 sequence is CAISEEEGSGANVLTF. The CDR3 DNA sequence: TGTGCCATCAGTGAGGAGGAGGGGTCCGGGGCCAACGTCCTGACTTTC.

The chain carries TRBV19 and TRBJ2-1, with TRBD1 matching over 7 bases. With V trimmed by 3 bases and J by 8 bases, 4 bases remained unmatched. From germline, CDR1 is LNHDA and CDR2 SQIVND (reference sequence). The CDR3 has 13 residues. CDR3 sequence: CASSIVTGDEQFF. The CDR3 DNA sequence: TGTGCCAGTAGTATCGTAACAGGGGATGAGCAGTTCTTC. Combining the CDR3 with reference TRBV19 and TRBJ2-1 gives the whole variable domain DGGITQSPKYLFRKEGQNVTLSCEQNLNHDAMYWYRQDPGQGLRLIYYSQIVNDFQKGDIAEGYSVSREKKESFPLTVTSAQKNPTAFYLCASSIVTGDEQFFGPGTRLTVL.

This chain connects TRBV7-9 to TRBJ1-3; D call uncertain. Trimming took off 2 bases at V and 6 bases at J, with 5 bases between the two ends. This CDR3 is built from 12 residues. The germline gives CDR1 SEHNR, CDR2 FQNEAQ (reference sequence). Here the CDR3 DNA reads TGTGCCAGCAGCTTATATGAAAACACCATATATTTT. Its translation: CASSLYENTIYF.

This clone showed up just a few times. The chain combines TRBV4-1 with TRBJ2-1, with 9 positions matching TRBD2. V lost 0 bases to trimming and J lost 2 bases; unmatched junction nucleotides: 2. Germline V lookup: CDR1 MGHRA, CDR2 YSYEKL. The CDR3 loop spans 16 amino acids. The chain's CDR3 is CASSQERGGAYNEQFF. The CDR3 nucleotides read TGCGCCAGCAGCCAAGAACGCGGGGGGGCCTACAATGAGCAGTTCTTC.

This clone was recorded a few times. The gene calls are TRBV9 and TRBJ2-7; the D gene is possibly TRBD2 (6 bases). Trimming took off 0 bases at V and 1 base at J, with 11 bases between the two ends. The germline V gene encodes CDR1 SGDLS and CDR2 YYNGEE. The CDR3 contains 15 residues. As DNA, the CDR3 is TGTGCCAGCAGCGTAGGACCTAGCGAGTCCTACGAGCAGTACTTC. Encoded protein: CASSVGPSESYEQYF.

CDR3 bases: TGTGCCAGCAGCTCGGCGGGCCTCCCCTACGAGCAGTACTTC. This translates into CASSSAGLPYEQYF. The chain links TRBV5-6 to TRBJ2-7, with a weak D call TRBD2 (5 bases). The CDR3 consists of 14 residues. Trimming took off 3 bases at V and 2 bases at J, with 12 bases between the two ends. CDR1 is SGHDT, CDR2 YYEEEE, per germline.

The chain combines TRBV5-8 with TRBJ1-1, with D uncertain. Germline values: CDR1 SGHTS, CDR2 YDEGEE. The germline V and J ends were trimmed by 4 bases and 14 bases, with 21 bases remaining between them. The CDR3 loop spans 13 amino acids. CDR3 DNA sequence: TGTGCCAGCAGCCAACCCTGGTTACCCAGAGCCTTCTTT. Protein: CASSQPWLPRAFF.

The chain couples TRBV2 to TRBJ2-7; weak D call: TRBD1 (5 bases). Germline V gene data show CDR1 as SNHLY and CDR2 as FYNNEI. Trimming shortened V by 5 bases and J by 0 bases, and 8 bases separated the two germline ends. CDR3 length: 13 amino acids. CDR3 sequence reads: CASSRQTSYEQYF. The CDR3 DNA follows: TGTGCCAGCAGTCGACAGACCTCCTACGAGCAGTACTTC.

This chain uses TRBV28 with TRBJ1-1; D remains unclear. V was pared by 10 bases and J by 0 bases, with 12 bases between. Germline V gives CDR1 MDHEN, CDR2 SYDVKM. The CDR3 has 13 residues. For the CDR3, the DNA is TGTGCCATCGCTTCTACACTGAACACTGAAGCTTTCTTT. Protein sequence: CAIASTLNTEAFF.

This chain links TRBV2 with TRBJ2-3; 9 bases line up with TRBD2. V trimming: 5 bases; J trimming: 5 bases; junction bases outside the gene matches: 11. Germline lookup yields CDR1 SNHLY and CDR2 FYNNEI. The CDR3 consists of 16 residues. The CDR3 DNA reads TGTGCCAGCAGTTCCGTGGCGGGGGGGGACGTAGATACGCAGTATTTT. Protein sequence: CASSSVAGGDVDTQYF.

In this sample, this clone turned up a few times. The chain uses TRBV19 and TRBJ1-6; possibly TRBD1 for D (5 bases). This CDR3 comprises 15 residues. V lost 3 bases and J lost 7, with 13 bases in between. Germline loops: CDR1 LNHDA, CDR2 SQIVND (reference sequence). The CDR3 spells CASSMEGNTNSPLHF. The CDR3 DNA reads as TGTGCCAGTAGTATGGAGGGGAATACCAATTCACCCCTCCACTTT.

The CDR3 sequence is CASSHGCGSGELFF. The CDR3 nucleotides are TGCGCCAGCAGTCACGGGTGCGGTTCCGGGGAGCTGTTTTTT. This sequence joins TRBV23-1 and TRBJ2-2; D gene unclear. TRBV23-1 is noted as an ORF with a role that remains uncertain. V was clipped by 3 bases and J by 6 bases, with 11 bases between them. The CDR3 extends over 14 amino acids.

V gene TRBV30 combines with J gene TRBJ2-7; 7 nucleotides match TRBD1. Germline CDR1 reads GTSNPN; CDR2 reads SVGIG (reference sequence). The CDR3 extends over 13 amino acids. V lost 5 bases and J lost 1; bases outside the gene matches: 5. For the CDR3, the DNA is TGTGCCTGGGACAGGACAGGTTCCTACGAGCAGTACTTC. It translates to CAWDRTGSYEQYF. Using reference TRBV30 and TRBJ2-7 for the parts outside the CDR3, the full variable domain is SQTIHQWPATLVQPVGSPLSLECTVEGTSNPNLYWYRQAAGRGLQLLFYSVGIGQISSEVPQNLSASRPQDRQFILSSKKLLLSDSGFYLCAWDRTGSYEQYFGPGTRLTVT.

The CDR3 DNA follows: TGTGCCAGCAGTTACGGACCCCGGGACAGGGGTGGGGAGCAGTTCTTC. This sequence encodes CASSYGPRDRGGEQFF. The chain has TRBV6-6 and TRBJ2-1, with 10 bases lining up with TRBD1. The CDR3 is 16 residues long. The V and J ends lost 2 bases and 10 bases, in that order; junction bases with no gene match: 11. Germline V gene sequence: CDR1 MNHNY, CDR2 SVGAGI (reference sequence).